These 31 T cell receptor beta chains share one sample of origin, sequenced in a study of T cell repertoires in cytomegalovirus infection. Each CDR3 protein is one row after TCRdb ran MiXCR on the reads. The sample records about 150,000 distinct CDR3 sequences, 20% to 30% being singletons. Sample: PBMCs. All receptors derive from a human donor in good health (CMV status not recorded). Some clones in this sample may be carry-over from other donors' samples.

CDR3 DNA sequence: TGTGCCAGCAGTTACGGGCCCGGCTATGAGCAGTTCTTC. The encoded protein is CASSYGPGYEQFF. The rearrangement uses TRBV6-2 or TRBV6-3 and TRBJ2-1; no firm D call. The germline gives CDR1 MNHEY, CDR2 SVGEGT. CDR3 length equals 13 residues. V shed 2 bases and J shed 8 bases, with 10 bases lying between them.

The rearrangement joins TRBV7-6 to TRBJ1-5; D is ambiguous. Trimming stripped 1 base from V and 3 bases from J, with 10 bases between. Germline V gene lookup returns CDR1 SGHVS and CDR2 FNYEAQ. This CDR3 is built from 15 residues. The CDR3, as DNA: TGTGCCAGCAGCTTAGTTCGGGGTCCCAATCAGCCCCAGCATTTT. This encodes CASSLVRGPNQPQHF.

This clonotype was picked up a small number of times. V and J are TRBV12-3 or TRBV12-4 and TRBJ2-2; maybe TRBD2 (6 bases). The CDR3 contains 19 residues. V was clipped by 3 bases and J by 4 bases, with 24 bases between them. CDR3 nucleotides: TGTGCCAGCAGTTTGAGTCCGCGGCTCGGCGCGGGGCTCACCGGGGAGCTGTTTTTT. Translating gives CASSLSPRLGAGLTGELFF.

This clonotype has ten or more counts. The rearrangement joins TRBV7-2 to TRBJ2-1; D unresolved. Germline-derived CDR1 and CDR2 are SGHTA and FQGNSA. The CDR3 is made up of 13 amino acids. V was clipped by 2 bases and J by 6 bases, with 8 bases between them. CDR3 region: CASSLRRINEQFF. The DNA of the CDR3 is TGTGCCAGCAGCTTACGACGGATCAATGAGCAGTTCTTC.

This clonotype was seen many times. This rearrangement joins TRBV28 to TRBJ2-1; no clear D. With 6 bases removed from V and 5 bases from J, the gap between germline ends came to 5 bases. This CDR3 is built from 11 residues. The germline gives CDR1 MDHEN, CDR2 SYDVKM. The CDR3 sequence: CASSLNNEQFF. DNA for the CDR3: TGTGCCAGCAGCTTAAACAATGAGCAGTTCTTC.

A few counts support this clonotype. The CDR3 region is CASSQSLSNQPQHF. The CDR3 region has the DNA TGCGCCAGCAGCCAATCCCTTAGCAATCAGCCCCAGCATTTT. The chain carries TRBV4-1 and TRBJ1-5; D is uncertain. The CDR3 consists of 14 residues. Trimming removed 2 bases from V and 0 bases from J, with 5 bases in between. Germline values: CDR1 MGHRA, CDR2 YSYEKL.

This clonotype was detected a few times. This rearrangement joins TRBV6-1 to TRBJ2-6; D remains ambiguous. Germline-derived CDR1 and CDR2 are MNHNS and SASEGT. This CDR3 region has 14 residues. V was shortened by 6 bases and J by 2 bases, with 8 bases between the two germline ends. The CDR3 protein is CASSANPGANVLTF. The CDR3 coding sequence is TGTGCCAGCAGCGCCAATCCTGGGGCCAACGTCCTGACTTTC.

V usage is TRBV28 and J usage is TRBJ2-4; no firm D call. The CDR3 runs to 15 residues. V was shortened by 8 bases and J by 0 bases, with 14 bases between the two germline ends. Germline V CDR1 and CDR2: MDHEN, SYDVKM. DNA of the CDR3: TGTGCCAGCTGCCCGCACAGCATAGCCAAAAACATTCAGTACTTC. This encodes CASCPHSIAKNIQYF.

CDR3 loop: CASSPGGTQRNTEAFF. The DNA for the CDR3 is TGTGCCAGCTCACCAGGGGGGACTCAGAGAAACACTGAAGCTTTCTTT. The V gene is TRBV18, the J gene TRBJ1-1; D is possibly TRBD1 (5 bases). This CDR3 contains 16 residues. The germline CDR1 and CDR2 sequences are KGHSH and LQKENI. Trimming pared 2 bases from V and 2 bases from J, leaving 15 bases between. The complete variable domain, with remaining parts taken from reference TRBV18 and TRBJ1-1, reads NAGVMQNPRHLVRRRGQEARLRCSPMKGHSHVYWYRQLPEEGLKFMVYLQKENIIDESGMPKERFSAEFPKEGPSILRIQQVVRGDSAAYFCASSPGGTQRNTEAFFGQGTRLTVV.

This clonotype came up many times. The V gene is TRBV7-2, the J gene TRBJ2-4, with D unclear. CDR3 length equals 20 residues. Germline CDR1 SGHTA, CDR2 FQGNSA. V lost 2 bases and J 0 bases, leaving 23 bases between the germline ends. CDR3 coding DNA: TGTGCCAGCAGCTTAAACTTGGTTACGGTCGTTTCGACAGCCAAAAACATTCAGTACTTC. It specifies CASSLNLVTVVSTAKNIQYF.

The table lists this clonotype with many counts. The rearrangement joins TRBV28 to TRBJ2-6, with 12 bases aligning to TRBD2. The J segment lost 0 bases and the V segment lost 5 bases, leaving 8 bases of the junction unmatched. The CDR3 is made up of 19 amino acids. Germline V CDR1 and CDR2: MDHEN, SYDVKM. The CDR3 DNA reads as TGTGCCAGCAGTCTCTCAGGACTAGCGGGGTCCTCTGGGGCCAACGTCCTGACTTTC. Residues: CASSLSGLAGSSGANVLTF.

The gene calls are TRBV7-2 and TRBJ1-5; TRBD1 might be the D (6 bases). From germline, CDR1 is SGHTA and CDR2 FQGNSA. The CDR3 consists of 15 residues. V lost 5 bases to trimming and J lost 0 bases, with 11 bases between them. CDR3 loop: CASSRGQHSNQPQHF. The CDR3, as DNA: TGTGCCAGCAGCCGAGGACAGCATAGCAATCAGCCCCAGCATTTT.

This clonotype was seen more than once but under ten times. This chain uses TRBV24-1 with TRBJ2-7; D remains unclear. The germline CDR1 and CDR2 sequences are KGHDR and SFDVKD. The CDR3 covers 16 residues. Trimming pared 4 bases from V and 3 bases from J, leaving 18 bases between. The CDR3 region has the DNA TGTGCCACCAGTGACTCCTATCTAAAGGCCGTCTACGAGCAGTACTTC. The encoded protein is CATSDSYLKAVYEQYF.

The chain uses TRBV20-1 and TRBJ1-6; D may be TRBD1 (5 bases). The CDR3 consists of 14 residues. V lost 3 bases, J lost 7 bases, and 13 bases lay in between. Germline loops: CDR1 DFQATT, CDR2 SNEGSKA (reference sequence). The CDR3, as DNA: TGCAGTGCTAGTTCCCTGAGGGGAAATTCACCCCTCCACTTT. Its translation is CSASSLRGNSPLHF.

This clonotype has at least ten counts. The chain combines TRBV28 with TRBJ2-5; D tentatively reads TRBD1 or TRBD2 (5 bases each). Trimming removed 4 bases at V and 4 bases at J, with 19 bases between. The CDR3 sequence is 16 residues long. Germline V CDR1 and CDR2: MDHEN, SYDVKM. This chain's CDR3 is CASSSRRGRKGETQYF. The CDR3 DNA reads as TGTGCCAGCAGTTCCCGACGGGGCAGGAAGGGAGAGACCCAGTACTTC.

As for this clonotype: A much more abundant neighbour one base away suggests this may be a read error. This chain links TRBV7-2 with TRBJ2-5; D is possibly TRBD2 (7 bases). The CDR3 contains 13 residues. The germline V gene encodes CDR1 SGHTA and CDR2 FQGNSA. CDR3 region: CAGGRGPRETKYF. The CDR3 DNA follows: TGTGCCGGGGGGCGGGGGCCGAGAGAGACCAAGTACTTC.

This clonotype occurred many times. V is TRBV7-2 and J is TRBJ1-4, with a weak D call TRBD1 (5 bases). CDR1 SGHTA and CDR2 FQGNSA come from the germline V gene. The length of the CDR3 is 14 residues. V was shortened by 4 bases and J by 8 bases, with 14 bases between the two germline ends. CDR3 DNA: TGTGCCAGCAGCTCCGGGGGAACATCAGAAAAACTGTTTTTT. Its protein product is CASSSGGTSEKLFF.

This clonotype was observed at least ten times. The chain uses TRBV7-2 and TRBJ2-1, with D possibly matching TRBD2 (6 bases). Trimming pared 5 bases from V and 4 bases from J, leaving 15 bases between. There are 15 residues in the CDR3. Germline V gene sequence: CDR1 SGHTA, CDR2 FQGNSA. CDR3 residues: CASSPGEGGYNEQFF. The CDR3 DNA is TGTGCCAGCAGCCCAGGAGAGGGAGGATACAATGAGCAGTTCTTC.

CDR3 sequence reads: CASSPWGTGNEQFF. The CDR3 bases are TGTGCCAGCAGCCCCTGGGGAACAGGCAATGAGCAGTTCTTC. This chain uses TRBV7-9 with TRBJ2-1; D might be TRBD1 (5 bases). V lost 5 bases and J lost 6, with 14 bases in between. This CDR3 is 14 amino acids long. Germline values: CDR1 SEHNR, CDR2 FQNEAQ (reference sequence).

This sequence joins TRBV30 and TRBJ2-2; 7 nucleotides match TRBD2. There are 13 residues in the CDR3. CDR1 and CDR2 from the germline V gene are GTSNPN and SVGIG (reference sequence). V was pared by 4 bases and J by 7 bases, with 6 bases of the junction left unmatched. The CDR3 sequence: CAWTIGGNGELFF. The CDR3 bases are TGTGCCTGGACCATCGGGGGGAACGGGGAGCTGTTTTTT.

V gene TRBV2 combines with J gene TRBJ2-7; tentatively, D is TRBD2 (6 bases). V shed 6 bases and J shed 3 bases, with 15 bases lying between them. Germline lookup yields CDR1 SNHLY and CDR2 FYNNEI. There are 14 residues in the CDR3. CDR3: CASRREIRDYEQYF. The CDR3 region has the DNA TGTGCCAGCAGACGGGAGATCCGGGACTACGAGCAGTACTTC.

This chain uses TRBV29-1 with TRBJ2-7; D ambiguous. Trimming removed 5 bases at V and 3 bases at J, with 11 bases between. The CDR3 is 12 residues long. Germline V gene sequence: CDR1 SQVTM, CDR2 ANQGSEA. CDR3 DNA sequence: TGCAGCGTTAACAACGTCGGCTACGAGCAGTACTTC. Translated, it gives CSVNNVGYEQYF.

This clonotype has more than one count but fewer than ten. The V call is TRBV20-1, the J call TRBJ1-1; D gene ambiguous. CDR3 length equals 14 residues. Germline assignment: CDR1 DFQATT and CDR2 SNEGSKA (reference sequence). Deletions cut 1 base from V and 6 bases from J, with 15 bases between. CDR3 bases: TGCAGTGCTAGAGCGGCAGGTGGAAGACCTGAAGCTTTCTTT. Its protein is CSARAAGGRPEAFF.

This clonotype was counted a few times. V and J are TRBV7-8 and TRBJ1-5; D remains unclear. The CDR3 is 15 residues long. V dropped 2 bases and J dropped 0 bases, with 8 bases sitting between them. Looked up from germline, CDR1 is SGHVS and CDR2 is FQNEAQ. The CDR3 region is CASSLRPDSNQPQHF. The DNA of the CDR3 is TGTGCCAGCAGCTTACGTCCGGATAGCAATCAGCCCCAGCATTTT.

With respect to this clonotype: The junction does not match germline at one end; this may be a read error. This chain connects TRBV28 to TRBJ2-3; D is ambiguous. The CDR3 is made up of 15 amino acids. CDR1 and CDR2 from the germline V gene are MDHEN and SYDVKM. The CDR3 loop reads CPSTSFRRDTDTQYF. The DNA for the CDR3 is TGTCCCAGCACCTCTTTCCGGAGAGACACAGATACGCAGTATTTT.

This clonotype came up many times. J is TRBJ2-1 and V is TRBV7-3, with 10 positions matching TRBD1. The CDR3 has 16 residues. V dropped 5 bases and J dropped 8; count of bases not matched to a gene: 12. In germline, CDR1 is SGHTA, CDR2 FQGTGA. Here the CDR3 reads CASSRSTGTGDDEQFF. The CDR3 bases are TGTGCCAGCAGCCGATCAACCGGGACAGGGGATGATGAGCAGTTCTTC.

This clonotype was observed a few times. V gene TRBV12-3 or TRBV12-4 combines with J gene TRBJ2-3; 9 bases are a match to TRBD2. The CDR3 length is 15 residues. V dropped 6 bases and J dropped 6; count of bases not matched to a gene: 10. CDR3 residues: CASSRLAVLTDTQYF. The CDR3 DNA reads as TGTGCCAGCAGCCGACTAGCGGTTCTTACGGATACGCAGTATTTT.

CDR3 nucleotides: TGCAGCGTTGGGGGGGTCTCTGGGGCCAACGTCCTGACTTTC. Translating it yields CSVGGVSGANVLTF. The chain links TRBV29-1 to TRBJ2-6; tentatively, D is TRBD2 (6 bases). CDR3 length equals 14 residues. V was cut by 4 bases and J by 0 bases, with 7 bases left in between. Germline assignment: CDR1 SQVTM and CDR2 ANQGSEA.

This clonotype has a handful of counts. The CDR3 DNA is TGTGCCAGCTCACCGACGGCGGCTCAGGAGACCCAGTACTTC. Its protein product is CASSPTAAQETQYF. V usage is TRBV18 and J usage is TRBJ2-5; D is unclear. Germline V lookup: CDR1 KGHSH, CDR2 LQKENI. This CDR3 is 14 amino acids long. Trimming removed 3 bases at V and 5 bases at J, with 13 bases between.

This clonotype was recorded many times. The CDR3 DNA reads TGTGCCAGCAGGACCTCCCGGGGAGGACAGGGGGTCTCCTACGAGCAGTACTTC. Amino acids: CASRTSRGGQGVSYEQYF. The chain joins TRBV11-2 to TRBJ2-7; 10 bases map to TRBD1. Germline CDR1 is SGHAT and CDR2 is FQNNGV. The CDR3 loop spans 18 amino acids. Trimming at V came to 6 bases and at J to 0 bases, leaving 14 bases not matched to a gene.

The genes are TRBV20-1 and TRBJ1-2; 7 positions agree with TRBD1. The CDR3 contains 14 residues. The germline CDR1 and CDR2 sequences are DFQATT and SNEGSKA (reference sequence). V shed 4 bases and J 4 bases; nucleotides not matched to a gene: 9. The DNA for the CDR3 is TGCAGTGCTATTCGACAGGGTTCAGTCTATGGCTACACCTTC. Its translation is CSAIRQGSVYGYTF.